This TCR beta chain was found in a study of T cell changes during pregnancy in multiple sclerosis (dated by TCRdb to about 2019). For context, the study as a whole: The study looked at changes in the T cell repertoire across pregnancy in women with multiple sclerosis.

In regard to this clone: Its recognized antigen is unknown. The sample holds no much larger clone one base away, and base qualities are not on file.

CDR1 MNHEY and CDR2 SMNVEV were looked up in the germline V gene (reference sequence). V drops 5 bases and J drops 5 bases, leaving 10 bases in between. The CDR3 has 12 amino acids, counting the end cysteine and phenylalanine. Just CDR3 DNA is preserved here, 36 bases in frame from base 1. Library construction relied on the immunoSEQ multiplex PCR assay. TCRdb mirrors the immuneACCESS table, restricted to in-frame sequences. Some clones are absent from its copies; in checked studies, under half trace to an unresolved V gene, and the reason for the others is unknown. The sample records 55,000 to 65,000 clones, roughly 92% of which are singletons. The ten largest clones capture about 1.5% of the sample.

The sample was peripheral blood, taken in the second trimester of pregnancy. The V gene is TRBV27 and the J gene is TRBJ2-7; too little of a D gene remains to name it. The TCR sequence derives from a female donor with multiple sclerosis, enrolled in a pregnancy study. The DNA sequence reads TGTGCCAGCAGTCCAAGTGGGCACGAGCAGTACTTC. It is translated as CASSPSGHEQYF.